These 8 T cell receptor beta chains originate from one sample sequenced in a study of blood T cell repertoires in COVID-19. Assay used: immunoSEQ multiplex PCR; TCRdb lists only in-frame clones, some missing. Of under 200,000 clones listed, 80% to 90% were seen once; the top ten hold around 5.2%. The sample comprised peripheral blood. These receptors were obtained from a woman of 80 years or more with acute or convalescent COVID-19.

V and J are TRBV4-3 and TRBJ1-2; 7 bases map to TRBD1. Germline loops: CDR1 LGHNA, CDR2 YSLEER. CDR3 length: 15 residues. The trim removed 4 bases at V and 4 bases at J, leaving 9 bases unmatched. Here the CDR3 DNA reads TGCGCCAGCAGCCTCCTCGGGACAGTTCCCTATGGCTACACCTTC. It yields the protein CASSLLGTVPYGYTF.

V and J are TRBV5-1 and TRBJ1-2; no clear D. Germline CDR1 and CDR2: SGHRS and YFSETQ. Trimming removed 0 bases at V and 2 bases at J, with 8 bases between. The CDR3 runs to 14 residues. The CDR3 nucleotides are TGCGCCAGCAGCTTGGTCTCGGGAAACTATGGCTACACCTTC. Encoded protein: CASSLVSGNYGYTF.

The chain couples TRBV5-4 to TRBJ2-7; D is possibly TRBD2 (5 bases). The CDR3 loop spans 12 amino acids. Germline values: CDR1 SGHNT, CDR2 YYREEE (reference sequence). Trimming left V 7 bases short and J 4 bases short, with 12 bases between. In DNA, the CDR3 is TGTGCCAGCGGAAGAGCGGAATACGAGCAGTACTTC. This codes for CASGRAEYEQYF.

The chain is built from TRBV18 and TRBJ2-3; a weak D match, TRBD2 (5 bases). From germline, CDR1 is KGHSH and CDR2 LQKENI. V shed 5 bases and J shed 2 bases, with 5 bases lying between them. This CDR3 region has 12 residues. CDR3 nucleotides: TGTGCCAGCTCAGACTACACAGATACGCAGTATTTT. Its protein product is CASSDYTDTQYF.

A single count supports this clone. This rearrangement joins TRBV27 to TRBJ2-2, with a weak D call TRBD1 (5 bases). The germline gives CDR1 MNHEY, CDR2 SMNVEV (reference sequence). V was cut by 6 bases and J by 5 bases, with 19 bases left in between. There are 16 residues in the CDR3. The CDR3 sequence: CASSLGQGYSTGELFF. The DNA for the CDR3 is TGTGCCAGCAGCCTGGGGCAGGGTTATAGTACCGGGGAGCTGTTTTTT.

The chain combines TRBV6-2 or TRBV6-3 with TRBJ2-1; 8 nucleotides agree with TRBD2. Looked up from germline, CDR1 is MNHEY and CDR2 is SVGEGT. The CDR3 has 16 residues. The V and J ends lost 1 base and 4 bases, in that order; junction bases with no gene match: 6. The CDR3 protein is CASSYLTSGLYNEQFF. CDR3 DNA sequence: TGTGCCAGCAGTTACTTAACTAGCGGACTATACAATGAGCAGTTCTTC.

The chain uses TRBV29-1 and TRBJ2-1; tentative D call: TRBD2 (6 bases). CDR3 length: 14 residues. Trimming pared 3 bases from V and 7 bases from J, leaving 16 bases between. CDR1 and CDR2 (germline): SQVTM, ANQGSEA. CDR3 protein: CSVERPGLINEQFF. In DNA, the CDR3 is TGCAGCGTTGAGCGACCGGGACTCATTAATGAGCAGTTCTTC.

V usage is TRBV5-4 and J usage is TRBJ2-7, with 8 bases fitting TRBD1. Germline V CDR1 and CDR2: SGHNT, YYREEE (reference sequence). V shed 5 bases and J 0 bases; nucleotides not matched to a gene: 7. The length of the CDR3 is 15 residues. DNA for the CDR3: TGTGCCAGCAGTTCTTTGACAGGGGTCTCCTACGAGCAGTACTTC. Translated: CASSSLTGVSYEQYF.